This TCR beta chain was documented in a study of T cells in Graves' hyperthyroidism and ophthalmopathy. Study-level information: The blood sample was taken at first diagnosis, before treatment began. The study, taken as a whole, reports: The model anticipated ophthalmopathy a median approximately 6.7 months pre-onset.

Comment on this clonotype: Its antigen remains unknown.

Germline V gene sequence: CDR1 LNHDA, CDR2 SQIVND (reference sequence). The CDR3 runs 11 residues. V shed 8 bases and J shed 7 bases, with 11 bases lying between them. Amplification of TCR beta CDR3 regions was performed using RNA transcripts as template. With the HTBI primer set, the TCR CDR3 went through a first round of RT-PCR. TCRdb redid the calling of the multiplex PCR reads with MiXCR, one entry per CDR3 protein. The sample holds around 620,000 distinct CDR3 sequences, approximately 14% seen once. The sample consisted of blood. This sequence joins TRBV19 and TRBJ1-1; D is possibly TRBD1 (5 bases). The clonotype comes from a woman aged 18-29 years with Graves' ophthalmopathy. In nucleotides, the CDR3 is TGTGCCAGTTGGGGACTGCTTGAAGCTTTCTTT. Translating it yields CASWGLLEAFF.